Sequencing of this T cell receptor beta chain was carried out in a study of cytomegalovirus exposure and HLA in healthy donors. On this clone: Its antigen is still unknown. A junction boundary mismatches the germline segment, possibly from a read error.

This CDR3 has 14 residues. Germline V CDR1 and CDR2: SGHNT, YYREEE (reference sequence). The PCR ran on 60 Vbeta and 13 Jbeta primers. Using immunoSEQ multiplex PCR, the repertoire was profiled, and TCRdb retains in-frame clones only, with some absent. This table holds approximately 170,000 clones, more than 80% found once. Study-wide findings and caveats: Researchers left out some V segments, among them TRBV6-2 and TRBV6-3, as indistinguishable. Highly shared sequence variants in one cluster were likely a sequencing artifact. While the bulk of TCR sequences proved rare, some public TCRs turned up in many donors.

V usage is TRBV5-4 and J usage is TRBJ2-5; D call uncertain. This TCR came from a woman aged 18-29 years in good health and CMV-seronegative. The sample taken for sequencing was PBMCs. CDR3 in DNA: TGTGCCAGCAGCTTGGACCCGCTCAAAGAGCCCCAGTACTTC. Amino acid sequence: CASSLDPLKEPQYF.